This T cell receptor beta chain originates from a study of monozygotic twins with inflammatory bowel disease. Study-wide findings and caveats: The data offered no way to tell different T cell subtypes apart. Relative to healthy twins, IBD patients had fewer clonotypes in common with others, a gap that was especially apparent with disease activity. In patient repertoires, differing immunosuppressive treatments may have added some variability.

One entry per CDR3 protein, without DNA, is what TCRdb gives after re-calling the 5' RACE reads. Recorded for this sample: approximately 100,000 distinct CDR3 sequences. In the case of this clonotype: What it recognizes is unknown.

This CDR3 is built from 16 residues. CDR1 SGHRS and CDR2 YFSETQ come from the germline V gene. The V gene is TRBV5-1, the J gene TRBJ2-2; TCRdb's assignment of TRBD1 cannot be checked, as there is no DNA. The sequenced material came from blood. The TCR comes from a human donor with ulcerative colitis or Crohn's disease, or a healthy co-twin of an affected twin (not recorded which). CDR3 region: CASSFLGTVNTGELFF.